The rows below give T cell receptor beta chains drawn from one sample of a study of blood T cell repertoires in COVID-19. Assay: immunoSEQ multiplex PCR; the TCRdb copy retains only in-frame clones and omits some. The data show around 140,000 clones, about 88% seen once. Sequenced input: PBMCs or T cells enriched from blood (not recorded which). The receptors originated from a middle-aged man with acute COVID-19. CDR3s include the opening cysteine and the closing phenylalanine or tryptophan. D genes are given only for firm matches. Clone size is shown for a subset of rows, as once, few, many or a class of expanded clone.

d_call: .
v_call: TRBV4-2
cdr3_length: 14
clone_size: .
j_call: TRBJ2-7
cdr3_nt: TGTGCCAGCAGCCAAGATCCAGGGGAAAGGGAGCAGTACTTC
cdr3_aa: CASSQDPGEREQYF

d_call: .
v_call: TRBV2
cdr3_length: 13
clone_size: .
j_call: TRBJ2-2
cdr3_nt: TGTGCCAGCAGCGCAGACAGGACCGGGGAGCTGTTTTTT
cdr3_aa: CASSADRTGELFF

d_call: .
v_call: TRBV28
cdr3_length: 13
clone_size: .
j_call: TRBJ2-5
cdr3_nt: TGTGCCAGCTCTCGGGGGATACAAGAGACCCAGTACTTC
cdr3_aa: CASSRGIQETQYF

d_call: .
v_call: TRBV30
cdr3_length: 14
clone_size: .
j_call: TRBJ2-2
cdr3_nt: TGTGCCTGGAGTGGCGGGGCGAACACCGGGGAGCTGTTTTTT
cdr3_aa: CAWSGGANTGELFF

d_call: TRBD2
v_call: TRBV5-1
cdr3_length: 15
clone_size: .
j_call: TRBJ2-1
cdr3_nt: TGCGCCAGCAGCTTGGTTGCTAGCGGAGACAATGAGCAGTTCTTC
cdr3_aa: CASSLVASGDNEQFF

d_call: TRBD1
v_call: TRBV19
cdr3_length: 15
clone_size: .
j_call: TRBJ1-6
cdr3_nt: TGTGCCAGTAGTATACCCGACAGGGTAGATTCACCCCTCCACTTT
cdr3_aa: CASSIPDRVDSPLHF

d_call: .
v_call: TRBV5-1
cdr3_length: 15
clone_size: few
j_call: TRBJ2-5
cdr3_nt: TGCGCCAGCAGCATAAGTCAGGGTCTTGGGGAGACCCAGTACTTC
cdr3_aa: CASSISQGLGETQYF

d_call: .
v_call: TRBV7-9
cdr3_length: 15
clone_size: .
j_call: TRBJ1-4
cdr3_nt: TGTGCCAGCAGCTTAGCCGGGACACCTAATGAAAAACTGTTTTTT
cdr3_aa: CASSLAGTPNEKLFF

d_call: TRBD2
v_call: TRBV28
cdr3_length: 16
clone_size: once
j_call: TRBJ2-7
cdr3_nt: TGTGCCAGCAGTTTTCAACGACTAGCGGGAGGGTCCGAGCAGTACTTC
cdr3_aa: CASSFQRLAGGSEQYF

d_call: .
v_call: TRBV10-3
cdr3_length: 15
clone_size: .
j_call: TRBJ2-7
cdr3_nt: TGTGCCATCAGTGATTTGGGTATGGAGGGCTACGAGCAGTACTTC
cdr3_aa: CAISDLGMEGYEQYF

d_call: TRBD1
v_call: TRBV3-1/TRBV3-2
cdr3_length: 14
clone_size: .
j_call: TRBJ1-4
cdr3_nt: TGTGCCAGCAGCTCCGGACAGGGGAATGAAAAACTGTTTTTT
cdr3_aa: CASSSGQGNEKLFF

d_call: .
v_call: TRBV6-1
cdr3_length: 16
clone_size: .
j_call: TRBJ1-2
cdr3_nt: TGTGCCAGCAGTGAACGAGGTACAGGCGGACCCCGCGGCTACACCTTC
cdr3_aa: CASSERGTGGPRGYTF

d_call: TRBD1
v_call: TRBV2
cdr3_length: 14
clone_size: .
j_call: TRBJ1-2
cdr3_nt: TGTGCGGAAAAGCCCTCGGGGACAGGGAGTTACTACACCTTC
cdr3_aa: CAEKPSGTGSYYTF

d_call: TRBD2
v_call: TRBV6-5
cdr3_length: 14
clone_size: .
j_call: TRBJ2-1
cdr3_nt: TGTGCCAGCAGTCCTCAGACTAGCGCTAATGAGCAGTTCTTC
cdr3_aa: CASSPQTSANEQFF

d_call: TRBD1
v_call: TRBV3-1/TRBV3-2
cdr3_length: 16
clone_size: .
j_call: TRBJ2-3
cdr3_nt: TGTGCCAGCAGCCAAGATCGACAGGGGGGCACAGATACGCAGTATTTT
cdr3_aa: CASSQDRQGGTDTQYF

d_call: .
v_call: TRBV5-5
cdr3_length: 14
clone_size: .
j_call: TRBJ1-1
cdr3_nt: TGTGCCAGCAGCGCCAGGGTGCGGGGCACTGAAGCTTTCTTT
cdr3_aa: CASSARVRGTEAFF

d_call: TRBD2
v_call: TRBV27
cdr3_length: 15
clone_size: once
j_call: TRBJ2-3
cdr3_nt: TGTGCCAGCAGTTTTAGGGCGGGGGGCACAGATACGCAGTATTTT
cdr3_aa: CASSFRAGGTDTQYF

d_call: .
v_call: TRBV6-1
cdr3_length: 15
clone_size: .
j_call: TRBJ2-7
cdr3_nt: TGTGCCAGCAGTGAAGGGGCAGGGCCCTCCTACGAGCAGTACTTC
cdr3_aa: CASSEGAGPSYEQYF

d_call: TRBD1
v_call: TRBV19
cdr3_length: 17
clone_size: .
j_call: TRBJ1-5
cdr3_nt: TGTGCCAGTAGTAATTCGGGACAGGGTATTAGCAATCAGCCCCAGCATTTT
cdr3_aa: CASSNSGQGISNQPQHF

d_call: TRBD2
v_call: TRBV28
cdr3_length: 15
clone_size: once
j_call: TRBJ2-7
cdr3_nt: TGTGCCAGCAGTTCCCCGGGGGGGGCGTCCTACGAGCAGTACTTC
cdr3_aa: CASSSPGGASYEQYF

d_call: TRBD1
v_call: TRBV3-1/TRBV3-2
cdr3_length: 16
clone_size: .
j_call: TRBJ1-6
cdr3_nt: TGTGCCAGCAGCCAGTTGGGACAGGGACCTAATTCACCCCTCCACTTT
cdr3_aa: CASSQLGQGPNSPLHF

d_call: TRBD1
v_call: TRBV12-5
cdr3_length: 13
clone_size: .
j_call: TRBJ2-7
cdr3_nt: TGTGCTAGTGCCTTTGGACAGGCAGGCGAGCAGTACTTC
cdr3_aa: CASAFGQAGEQYF

d_call: TRBD1
v_call: TRBV3-1/TRBV3-2
cdr3_length: 15
clone_size: .
j_call: TRBJ1-1
cdr3_nt: TGTGCCAGCAAGACAGGGGGCTCCATGAACACTGAAGCTTTCTTT
cdr3_aa: CASKTGGSMNTEAFF

d_call: TRBD1
v_call: TRBV3-1/TRBV3-2
cdr3_length: 15
clone_size: .
j_call: TRBJ1-2
cdr3_nt: TGTGCCAGCAGCCGCAGAACCCAGGGGGCCAATGGCTACACCTTC
cdr3_aa: CASSRRTQGANGYTF